The 14 T cell receptor beta chains listed next were all sequenced from one sample in a study of OX40 agonist ivuxolimab in advanced cancers. Some clones are missing from TCRdb's copy, which holds only in-frame ones; the method was immunoSEQ multiplex PCR. The table includes around 37,000 clones, around four fifths detected once. The input for sequencing was CD4+ or CD8+ T cells sorted from blood, taken in a trial of the OX40 agonist ivuxolimab. The receptors here all came from an adult with an advanced solid tumor such as melanoma, head and neck, liver or kidney cancer.

In nucleotides, the CDR3 is TGTGCCAGCAGCTTCTCTGGGACAGGGGACGAGCAGTACTTC. It codes for CASSFSGTGDEQYF. The chain joins TRBV7-2 to TRBJ2-7; 10 bases fit TRBD1. Germline V gene data show CDR1 as SGHTA and CDR2 as FQGNSA. Losses at the gene ends were 3 bases for V and 5 bases for J; bases not matched to a gene: 4. The CDR3 covers 14 residues. The whole variable domain, remainder taken from reference TRBV7-2 and TRBJ2-7, is GAGVSQSPSNKVTEKGKDVELRCDPISGHTALYWYRQSLGQGLEFLIYFQGNSAPDKSGLPSDRFSAERTGGSVSTLTIQRTQQEDSAVYLCASSFSGTGDEQYFGPGTRLTVT.

This sequence joins TRBV6-5 and TRBJ2-1, with 7 bases identical to TRBD1. Looked up from germline, CDR1 is MNHEY and CDR2 is SVGAGI. The CDR3 is 15 residues long. The V and J ends lost 0 bases and 4 bases, in that order; junction bases with no gene match: 3. The CDR3, as DNA: TGTGCCAGCAGTTACTCAGAGGGGGCTTACAATGAGCAGTTCTTC. Its translation: CASSYSEGAYNEQFF.

The chain uses TRBV9 and TRBJ2-1; either TRBD1 or TRBD2 may supply D (6 bases each). The CDR3 runs to 16 residues. V was trimmed by 0 bases and J by 9 bases, leaving 19 bases between them. Looked up from germline, CDR1 is SGDLS and CDR2 is YYNGEE. CDR3 amino acids: CASSVGTRGGTIEQFF. CDR3 DNA: TGTGCCAGCAGCGTAGGAACCAGGGGCGGGACAATTGAGCAGTTCTTC.

V gene TRBV19 combines with J gene TRBJ1-4, with D uncertain. The CDR3 loop spans 15 amino acids. Germline-derived CDR1 and CDR2 are LNHDA and SQIVND (reference sequence). With 3 bases removed from V and 8 bases from J, the gap between germline ends came to 16 bases. This chain's CDR3 is CASSISSTRGEKLFF. CDR3 coding DNA: TGTGCCAGTAGTATTAGCTCGACTCGGGGAGAAAAACTGTTTTTT.

The chain uses TRBV7-3 and TRBJ1-2; 8 bases fit TRBD1. This CDR3 is 15 amino acids long. Looked up from germline, CDR1 is SGHTA and CDR2 is FQGTGA. V trimming: 5 bases; J trimming: 6 bases; junction bases outside the gene matches: 11. The CDR3 reads CASSTPGQDRDGYTF. The CDR3 DNA sequence: TGTGCCAGCAGCACCCCGGGACAGGATAGGGATGGCTACACCTTC.

The rearrangement joins TRBV28 to TRBJ1-2, with 8 positions matching TRBD1. The trim removed 4 bases at V and 4 bases at J, leaving 2 bases unmatched. CDR3 length equals 13 residues. From germline, CDR1 is MDHEN and CDR2 SYDVKM. As DNA, the CDR3 is TGTGCCAGCAGTTCGGGACAGGTCTATGGCTACACCTTC. Its protein product is CASSSGQVYGYTF.

The gene calls are TRBV25-1 and TRBJ2-3, with 8 bases identical to TRBD1. Germline values: CDR1 MGHDK, CDR2 SYGVNS. This CDR3 region has 15 residues. The junction had 4 bases not matched to a gene; V was cut back by 5 bases and J by 0 bases. CDR3 amino acids: CASSKDRESTDTQYF. In DNA form, the CDR3 reads TGTGCCAGCAGTAAGGACAGGGAAAGCACAGATACGCAGTATTTT. Combining the CDR3 with reference TRBV25-1 and TRBJ2-3 gives the whole variable domain EADIYQTPRYLVIGTGKKITLECSQTMGHDKMYWYQQDPGMELHLIHYSYGVNSTEKGDLSSESTVSRIRTEHFPLTLESARPSHTSQYLCASSKDRESTDTQYFGPGTRLTVL.

V gene TRBV28 combines with J gene TRBJ2-1, with TRBD2 matching over 7 bases. V trimming: 2 bases; J trimming: 7 bases; junction bases outside the gene matches: 14. The germline V gene encodes CDR1 MDHEN and CDR2 SYDVKM. This CDR3 has 17 residues. The CDR3, as DNA: TGTGCCAGCAGTTTACCAGGGCCGGGGGGAGGCGGAAATGAGCAGTTCTTC. Protein: CASSLPGPGGGGNEQFF.

V is TRBV5-5 and J is TRBJ2-7; 8 bases agree with TRBD1. CDR1 and CDR2 (germline): SGHKS, YYEKEE (reference sequence). CDR3 length: 14 amino acids. V gave up 0 bases and J gave up 6 bases; unmatched junction bases: 5. The CDR3 loop is CASSLVDRELEQYF. The CDR3 nucleotides read TGTGCCAGCAGCTTGGTGGACAGGGAGCTCGAGCAGTACTTC.

The chain couples TRBV28 to TRBJ2-3, with D possibly being TRBD1 (5 bases). Germline V CDR1 and CDR2: MDHEN, SYDVKM. CDR3 length: 13 amino acids. Trimming removed 2 bases from V and 2 bases from J, with 5 bases in between. The CDR3 sequence is CASSLGATDTQYF. Here the CDR3 DNA reads TGTGCCAGCAGTTTAGGGGCCACAGATACGCAGTATTTT.

The rearrangement joins TRBV28 to TRBJ2-2, with 7 bases matching TRBD1. With V trimmed by 5 bases and J by 2 bases, 5 bases remained unmatched. The germline CDR1 and CDR2 sequences are MDHEN and SYDVKM. The CDR3 runs to 15 residues. Here the CDR3 reads CASSPRDSNTGELFF. The CDR3 DNA reads TGTGCCAGCAGTCCCCGGGACAGCAACACCGGGGAGCTGTTTTTT.

This CDR3 reads CASSLGSSGGRETQYF. DNA for the CDR3: TGCGCCAGCAGCTTGGGGAGCTCAGGGGGCCGGGAGACCCAGTACTTC. The chain employs TRBV5-1 and TRBJ2-5; 8 bases are shared with TRBD1. This CDR3 has 16 residues. Germline V lookup: CDR1 SGHRS, CDR2 YFSETQ. The trim removed 0 bases at V and 5 bases at J, leaving 9 bases unmatched. Drawing the rest from reference TRBV5-1 and TRBJ2-5, the complete variable domain is KAGVTQTPRYLIKTRGQQVTLSCSPISGHRSVSWYQQTPGQGLQFLFEYFSETQRNKGNFPGRFSGRQFSNSRSEMNVSTLELGDSALYLCASSLGSSGGRETQYFGPGTRLLVL.

The V call is TRBV30, the J call TRBJ1-6; no firm D call. V was pared by 4 bases and J by 0 bases, with 16 bases between. Germline V gene lookup returns CDR1 GTSNPN and CDR2 SVGIG (reference sequence). The CDR3 covers 17 residues. In DNA form, the CDR3 reads TGTGCCTGGATGGGCTCGGCTCTGAGCTCCTATAATTCACCCCTCCACTTT. It encodes CAWMGSALSSYNSPLHF.

V is TRBV10-1 and J is TRBJ2-5; 7 nucleotides match TRBD1. The last part of the DNA fits TRBJ2-7 better; the J call may be wrong. Germline CDR1 reads WNHNN; CDR2 reads SYGVQD (reference sequence). The CDR3 contains 13 residues. The CDR3 spells CASSPGTAYEQYF. As DNA, the CDR3 is TGCGCCAGCAGCCCCGGGACAGCATACGAGCAGTACTTC.